Listed below are T cell receptor beta chains from one sample, sequenced in a study of blood T cell repertoires in COVID-19. Assay used: immunoSEQ multiplex PCR; TCRdb lists only in-frame clones, some missing. Of about 530,000 clones listed, 85% to 90% are singletons. The sequenced material came from peripheral blood. These receptors all stem from a woman between 45 and 60 years old with COVID-19, enrolled during active disease. The CDR3 runs from the conserved cysteine through the conserved F or W. The D gene is left open where the match is weak. Clone sizes are given selectively: once, few, many, or a class where the clone is expanded.

d_gene	v_gene	abundance	j_gene	CDR3nt	CDR3aa
NA	TRBV5-1	NA	TRBJ2-3	TGCGCCAGCGGGCGGGCAGGGAGGTCAGATACGCAGTATTTT	CASGRAGRSDTQYF
NA	TRBV6-6	NA	TRBJ2-1	TGTGCCAGCAGTCCGGACTCTATACTCTACAATGAGCAGTTCTTC	CASSPDSILYNEQFF
TRBD2	TRBV15	NA	TRBJ2-3	TGTGCCACCAGCAGATGGGGGCTAGCGGGGACAGATACGCAGTATTTT	CATSRWGLAGTDTQYF
NA	TRBV5-1	NA	TRBJ1-5	TGCGCCAGCTCGCTACTGGGGGGGCTTGGTCAGCCCCAGCATTTT	CASSLLGGLGQPQHF
NA	TRBV5-6	NA	TRBJ2-7	TGTGCCAGCAGCCCCCTTGGGCAGTCAAGATCCTACGAGCAGTACTTC	CASSPLGQSRSYEQYF
NA	TRBV10-3	once	TRBJ2-7	TGTGCCATCAGTGTCCACACAGATTCGGGGGGCGGGTACGAGCAGTACTTC	CAISVHTDSGGGYEQYF
NA	TRBV5-1	once	TRBJ1-1	TGCGCCAGCAGCTTGGATGCCGGGAACACTGAAGCTTTCTTT	CASSLDAGNTEAFF
TRBD1	TRBV27	NA	TRBJ1-4	TGTGCCAGCAGTCACCTTGACAGGGGGGTAGGTTGGGAAAAACTGTTTTTT	CASSHLDRGVGWEKLFF
NA	TRBV12-3/TRBV12-4	NA	TRBJ2-7	TGTGCCAGCAGCTTACGGGCGGGCTACGAGCAGTACTTC	CASSLRAGYEQYF
NA	TRBV13	NA	TRBJ1-3	TGTGCCAGCAGCGCTGGACTGATCTCTGGAAACACCATATATTTT	CASSAGLISGNTIYF
NA	TRBV5-6	NA	TRBJ1-6	TGTGCCAGCAGCCCCGGGACTGCTAATTCACCCCTCCACTTT	CASSPGTANSPLHF
TRBD1	TRBV7-8	NA	TRBJ1-1	TGTGCCAGCAGCTTAGGGGACAGAACGAACACTGAAGCTTTCTTT	CASSLGDRTNTEAFF
TRBD1	TRBV5-1	NA	TRBJ1-4	TGCGCCAGCAGTCCAGGGGGCGGTGATGAAAAACTGTTTTTT	CASSPGGGDEKLFF
TRBD2	TRBV19	NA	TRBJ2-1	TGTGCCAGTAAAGACAGGGGGACTAGCGGCTACAATGAGCAGTTCTTC	CASKDRGTSGYNEQFF
NA	TRBV5-4	few	TRBJ1-1	TGTGCCAGCAGCTTGGCCGGGACAAGCGGCACTGAAGCTTTCTTT	CASSLAGTSGTEAFF
TRBD1	TRBV29-1	NA	TRBJ2-5	TGCAGCGTTGCAGGGGGCGGGGAGACCCAGTACTTC	CSVAGGGETQYF
TRBD1	TRBV2	NA	TRBJ1-5	TGTGCCAGCAGTCCTGGACAGGGCTTCAATCAGCCCCAGCATTTT	CASSPGQGFNQPQHF
NA	TRBV28	NA	TRBJ1-4	TGTGCCAGCAGTCCTACTAGTCGGGATGAAAAACTGTTTTTT	CASSPTSRDEKLFF
TRBD1	TRBV19	NA	TRBJ1-5	TGTGCCAGTAGTGTTACAGGGGGCAATCAGCCCCAGCATTTT	CASSVTGGNQPQHF
TRBD1	TRBV12-3/TRBV12-4	NA	TRBJ1-1	TGTGCCAGCAGCCCGGGGACAGGGAGAGTGGGTTTCTTT	CASSPGTGRVGFF
NA	TRBV14	NA	TRBJ2-3	TGTGCCAGCAGCCCCCTGGGCGGGCTAAGCACAGATACGCAGTATTTT	CASSPLGGLSTDTQYF
TRBD1	TRBV7-9	NA	TRBJ1-3	TGTGCCAGCAGCCCGCAGGGGGTTTCTGGAAACACCATATATTTT	CASSPQGVSGNTIYF
TRBD2	TRBV6-5	NA	TRBJ2-1	TGTGCCAGCAGCCCGGTGACTAGCGTAAATGAGCAGTTCTTC	CASSPVTSVNEQFF
NA	TRBV7-2	NA	TRBJ2-3	TGTGCCAGCAGCTTTTCTACCACAGATACGCAGTATTTT	CASSFSTTDTQYF
TRBD1	TRBV2	NA	TRBJ2-3	TGTGCCAGCAGTGAACGAAGACTAATAACAGGGGGCAAAACAGATACGCAGTATTTT	CASSERRLITGGKTDTQYF
TRBD1	TRBV6-5	NA	TRBJ1-1	TGTGCCAGCCTCAAGGGGGCTAACACTGAAGCTTTCTTT	CASLKGANTEAFF
TRBD1	TRBV7-9	NA	TRBJ2-1	TGTGCCAGCAGCACAAACGCCGGGACAGGGGGACCTGAGCAGTTCTTC	CASSTNAGTGGPEQFF
TRBD2	TRBV5-1	NA	TRBJ2-3	TGCGCCAGCAGCTTGGAATCCAGCGGGGGGGATCGAAGCACAGATACGCAGTATTTT	CASSLESSGGDRSTDTQYF
TRBD1	TRBV18	NA	TRBJ1-2	TGTGCCAGCTCACCGGACAGGTCAGGGGGCGTCGGCTATGGCTACACCTTC	CASSPDRSGGVGYGYTF
NA	TRBV15	NA	TRBJ2-3	TGTGCCACCAGCAGAGATCGGCAGGGGAGCACAGATACGCAGTATTTT	CATSRDRQGSTDTQYF
NA	TRBV3-1/TRBV3-2	NA	TRBJ2-3	TGTGCCAGCTTAAATCGGGGCACAGATACGCAGTATTTT	CASLNRGTDTQYF
NA	TRBV11-3	once	TRBJ1-1	TGTGCCAGCAGCTTCTCCTCTCGGACTGAAGCTTTCTTT	CASSFSSRTEAFF
NA	TRBV27	NA	TRBJ1-2	TGTGCCAGCAGTCCGACTTCTCGGGTAGATGGCTACACCTTC	CASSPTSRVDGYTF
TRBD1	TRBV5-1	NA	TRBJ1-4	TGCGCCAGCAGCCCAACGACAGGGGAAAAACTGTTTTTT	CASSPTTGEKLFF
NA	TRBV2	NA	TRBJ2-7	TGTGCCAGCAACCTAGGGGATGTAATGGGGTACGAGCAGTACTTC	CASNLGDVMGYEQYF
NA	TRBV27	NA	TRBJ1-1	TGTGCCAGCAGTTTATATGGGGGGACGATGAACACTGAAGCTTTCTTT	CASSLYGGTMNTEAFF
NA	TRBV7-2	NA	TRBJ1-3	TGTGCCAGCATGTCGTGGGGCGAGTCTGGAAACACCATATATTTT	CASMSWGESGNTIYF
TRBD2	TRBV4-1	once	TRBJ2-1	TGCGCCAGCAGCGAGTTGGAGCGGGGGGGCCGTCGGAGCGAGCAGTTCTTC	CASSELERGGRRSEQFF
TRBD1	TRBV6-1	NA	TRBJ1-5	TGTGCCAGCAGTGATGGACAGGGAGGCAATCAGCCCCAGCATTTT	CASSDGQGGNQPQHF
TRBD1	TRBV9	NA	TRBJ1-1	TGTGCCAGCAGTTTGGGAGCAGGGGGCAACACTGAAGCTTTCTTT	CASSLGAGGNTEAFF
NA	TRBV9	NA	TRBJ1-1	TGTGCCAGCAGCGCGGCGGGCGCCATGGCTGAAGCTTTCTTT	CASSAAGAMAEAFF
TRBD1	TRBV24-1	NA	TRBJ2-1	TGTGCCACCAGTGATGTCGGACCGGGACAGGGGGGCTCGGTTGGTCCCGGGGAGCAGTTCTTC	CATSDVGPGQGGSVGPGEQFF
TRBD2	TRBV24-1	NA	TRBJ2-7	TGTGCCACCAGTGATTCGCGGACTAGCAGCTCCTACGAGCAGTACTTC	CATSDSRTSSSYEQYF
NA	TRBV9	NA	TRBJ2-1	TGTGCCAGCAGCGTGACAACTCCCTCCGTGGAGCAGTTCTTC	CASSVTTPSVEQFF